The clone carrying this TCR beta chain appeared once. Assay: immunoSEQ multiplex PCR; the TCRdb copy retains only in-frame clones and omits some. Altogether roughly 200,000 clones are present, 70% to 90% being singletons, with the ten largest covering over 9.5%. These data come from a study of blood T cell repertoires in COVID-19. The CDR3 totals 15 residues. After removal of 3 bases from V and 5 bases from J, the junction contained 6 bases not matched to a gene. Germline V gene data show CDR1 as SGHRS and CDR2 as YFSETQ. Sequenced: peripheral blood. The rearrangement uses TRBV5-1 and TRBJ1-4, with 8 bases aligning to TRBD1. This clonotype was obtained from a human donor with active or convalescent COVID-19. The donor label of this sample is uncertain. Here the CDR3 DNA reads TGCGCCAGCAGCTCGGGACAGGCGAGAAATGAAAAACTGTTTTTT. It encodes CASSSGQARNEKLFF.